This TCR beta chain was sequenced during a study of shared clonotypes between healthy human individuals. This CDR3 region has 16 residues. V shed 3 bases and J 2 bases; nucleotides not matched to a gene: 8. Germline CDR1 is SEHNR and CDR2 is FQNEAQ (reference sequence). Only in-frame clones appear in the TCRdb table, and some are missing; sequencing was by immunoSEQ multiplex PCR. The top ten hold approximately 0.36% of the sample, which has 2 million to 2.5 million clones, 93% seen once. Sequences were obtained from naive CD4+ T cells from PBMCs. Subset reported: CD45RA+ positively selected. This TCR derives from a young man in good health. Some clones in this sample may be carry-over from other donors' samples. The gene calls are TRBV7-9 and TRBJ2-7, with TRBD1 identical over 9 bases. CDR3 in amino acids: CASSLQGTGSTYEQYF. DNA for the CDR3: TGTGCCAGCAGCTTGCAAGGGACAGGGAGTACCTACGAGCAGTACTTC.